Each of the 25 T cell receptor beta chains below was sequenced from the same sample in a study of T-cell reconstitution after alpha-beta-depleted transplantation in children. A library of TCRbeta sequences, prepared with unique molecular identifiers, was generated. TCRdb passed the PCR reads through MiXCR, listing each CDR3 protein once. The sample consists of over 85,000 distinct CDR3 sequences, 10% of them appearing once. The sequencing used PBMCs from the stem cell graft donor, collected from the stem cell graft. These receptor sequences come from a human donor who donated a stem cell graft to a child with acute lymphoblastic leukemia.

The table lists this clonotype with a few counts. The CDR3 DNA is TGTGCCAGCAGTTTGGGACAGGGTTACGGAAACACCATATATTTT. Protein product: CASSLGQGYGNTIYF. The rearrangement links TRBV12-3 or TRBV12-4 to TRBJ1-3, with 9 positions matching TRBD1. The trim removed 3 bases at V and 4 bases at J, leaving 4 bases unmatched. The CDR3 extends over 15 amino acids.

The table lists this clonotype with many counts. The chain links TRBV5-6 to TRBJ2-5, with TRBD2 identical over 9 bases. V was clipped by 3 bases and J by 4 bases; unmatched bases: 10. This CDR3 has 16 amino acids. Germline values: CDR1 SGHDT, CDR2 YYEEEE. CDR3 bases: TGTGCCAGCAGCTCGGACGGAGGACTAGCGCGAGAGACCCAGTACTTC. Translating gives CASSSDGGLARETQYF.

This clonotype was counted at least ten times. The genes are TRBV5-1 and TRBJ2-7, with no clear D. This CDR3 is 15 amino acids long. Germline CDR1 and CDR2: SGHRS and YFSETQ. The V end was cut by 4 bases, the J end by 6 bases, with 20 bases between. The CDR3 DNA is TGCGCCAGCAGCCAGAATGGGCGGAGAAAGGGCGAGCAGTACTTC. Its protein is CASSQNGRRKGEQYF.

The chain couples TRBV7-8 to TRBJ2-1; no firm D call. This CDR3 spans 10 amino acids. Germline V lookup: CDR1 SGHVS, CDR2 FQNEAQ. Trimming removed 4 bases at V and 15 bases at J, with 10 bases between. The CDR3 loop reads CASSSSVVFF. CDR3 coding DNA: TGTGCCAGCAGCTCCAGTGTGGTGTTCTTC.

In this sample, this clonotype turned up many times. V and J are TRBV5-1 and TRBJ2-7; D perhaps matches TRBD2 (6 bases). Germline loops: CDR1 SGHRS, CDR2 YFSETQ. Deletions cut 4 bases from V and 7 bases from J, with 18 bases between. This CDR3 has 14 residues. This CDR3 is CASSTRRGLAEQYF. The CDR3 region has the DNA TGCGCCAGCAGCACCCGACGGGGGTTAGCGGAGCAGTACTTC.

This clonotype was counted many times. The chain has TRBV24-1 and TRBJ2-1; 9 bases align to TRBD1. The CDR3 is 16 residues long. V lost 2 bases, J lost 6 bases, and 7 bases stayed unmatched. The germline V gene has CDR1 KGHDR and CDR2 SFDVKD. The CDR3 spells CATSDSGTGYLNEQFF. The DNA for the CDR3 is TGTGCCACCAGTGATTCGGGGACAGGGTATCTCAATGAGCAGTTCTTC.

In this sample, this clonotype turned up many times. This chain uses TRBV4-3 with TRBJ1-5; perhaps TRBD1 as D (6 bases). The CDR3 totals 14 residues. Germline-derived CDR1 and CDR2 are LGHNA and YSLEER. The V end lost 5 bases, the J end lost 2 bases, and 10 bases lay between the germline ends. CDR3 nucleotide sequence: TGCGCCAGCAGCTTTCGGACAGGCAATCAGCCCCAGCATTTT. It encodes CASSFRTGNQPQHF.

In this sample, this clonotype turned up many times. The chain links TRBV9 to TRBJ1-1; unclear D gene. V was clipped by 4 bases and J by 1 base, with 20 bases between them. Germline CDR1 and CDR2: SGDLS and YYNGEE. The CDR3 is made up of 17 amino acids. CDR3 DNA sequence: TGTGCCAGCAGCACAGACGATTTGGGTCGGGGGAACACTGAAGCTTTCTTT. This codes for CASSTDDLGRGNTEAFF.

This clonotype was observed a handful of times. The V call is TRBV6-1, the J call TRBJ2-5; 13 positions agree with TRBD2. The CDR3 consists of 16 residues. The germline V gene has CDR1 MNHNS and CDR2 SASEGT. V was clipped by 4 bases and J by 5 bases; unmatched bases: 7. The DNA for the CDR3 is TGTGCCAGCAGTGCTGGGACTAGCGGGGCGCTGGAGACCCAGTACTTC. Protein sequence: CASSAGTSGALETQYF.

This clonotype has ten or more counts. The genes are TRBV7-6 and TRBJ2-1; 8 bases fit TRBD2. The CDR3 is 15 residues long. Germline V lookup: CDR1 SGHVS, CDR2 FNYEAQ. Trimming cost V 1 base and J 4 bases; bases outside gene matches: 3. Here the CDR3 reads CASSLESSGYNEQFF. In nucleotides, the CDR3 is TGTGCCAGCAGCTTAGAATCTAGCGGGTACAATGAGCAGTTCTTC.

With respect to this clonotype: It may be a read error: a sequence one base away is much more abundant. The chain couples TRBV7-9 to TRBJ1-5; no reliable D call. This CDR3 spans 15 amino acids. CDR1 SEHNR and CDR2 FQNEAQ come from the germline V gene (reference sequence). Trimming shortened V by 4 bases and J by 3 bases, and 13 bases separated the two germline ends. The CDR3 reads CASSSGGHHNQPQHF. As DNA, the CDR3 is TGTGCCAGCAGCTCGGGTGGGCACCACAATCAGCCCCAGCATTTT.

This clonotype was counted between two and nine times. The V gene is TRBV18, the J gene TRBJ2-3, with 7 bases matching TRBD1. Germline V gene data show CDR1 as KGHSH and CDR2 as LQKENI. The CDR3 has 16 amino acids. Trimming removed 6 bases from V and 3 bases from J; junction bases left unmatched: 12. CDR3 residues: CASSQRRGGGTDTQYF. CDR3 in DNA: TGTGCCAGCTCGCAGCGGAGAGGGGGCGGGACAGATACGCAGTATTTT.

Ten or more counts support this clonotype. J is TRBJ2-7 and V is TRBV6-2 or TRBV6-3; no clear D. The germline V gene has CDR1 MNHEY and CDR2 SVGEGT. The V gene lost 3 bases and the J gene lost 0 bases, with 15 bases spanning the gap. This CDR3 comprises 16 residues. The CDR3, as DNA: TGTGCCAGCAGTTATCCCATGGGAACAGTCTCCTACGAGCAGTACTTC. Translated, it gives CASSYPMGTVSYEQYF.

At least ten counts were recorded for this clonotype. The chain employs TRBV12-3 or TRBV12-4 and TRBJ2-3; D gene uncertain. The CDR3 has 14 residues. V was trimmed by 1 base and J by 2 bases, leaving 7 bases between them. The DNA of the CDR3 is TGTGCCAGCAGTTTAGGCCTAGTCACAGATACGCAGTATTTT. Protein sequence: CASSLGLVTDTQYF.

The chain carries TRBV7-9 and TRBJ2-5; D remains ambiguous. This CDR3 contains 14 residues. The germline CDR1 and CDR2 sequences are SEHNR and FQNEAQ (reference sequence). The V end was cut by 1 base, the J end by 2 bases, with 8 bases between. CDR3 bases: TGTGCCAGCAGCTTAGACGGAGAGCAAGAGACCCAGTACTTC. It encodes CASSLDGEQETQYF.

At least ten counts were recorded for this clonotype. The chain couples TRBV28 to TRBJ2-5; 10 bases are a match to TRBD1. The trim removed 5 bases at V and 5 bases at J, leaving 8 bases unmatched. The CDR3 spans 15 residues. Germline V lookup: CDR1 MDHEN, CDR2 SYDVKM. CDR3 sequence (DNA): TGTGCCAGCAGTACAACGGGACAGGGGACGGAGACCCAGTACTTC. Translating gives CASSTTGQGTETQYF. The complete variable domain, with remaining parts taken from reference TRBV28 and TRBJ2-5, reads DVKVTQSSRYLVKRTGEKVFLECVQDMDHENMFWYRQDPGLGLRLIYFSYDVKMKEKGDIPEGYSVSREKKERFSLILESASTNQTSMYLCASSTTGQGTETQYFGPGTRLLVL.

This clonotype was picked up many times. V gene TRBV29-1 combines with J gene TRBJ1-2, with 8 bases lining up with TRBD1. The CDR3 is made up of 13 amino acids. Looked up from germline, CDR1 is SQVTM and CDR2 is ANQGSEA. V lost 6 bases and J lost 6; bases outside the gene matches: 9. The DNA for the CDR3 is TGCAGCGTCTCACCGGGACAGGTGGATGGCTACACCTTC. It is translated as CSVSPGQVDGYTF.

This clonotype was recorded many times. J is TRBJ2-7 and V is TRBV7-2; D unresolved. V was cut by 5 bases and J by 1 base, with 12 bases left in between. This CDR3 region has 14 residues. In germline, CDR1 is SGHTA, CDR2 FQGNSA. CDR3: CASSLSHSSYEQYF. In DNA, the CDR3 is TGTGCCAGCAGCCTCTCCCACAGTTCCTACGAGCAGTACTTC.

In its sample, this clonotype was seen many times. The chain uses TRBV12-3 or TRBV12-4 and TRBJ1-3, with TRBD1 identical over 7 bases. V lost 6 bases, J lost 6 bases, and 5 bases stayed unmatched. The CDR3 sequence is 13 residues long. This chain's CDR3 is CASSLQGKNTIYF. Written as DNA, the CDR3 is TGTGCCAGCAGCCTACAGGGGAAAAACACCATATATTTT.

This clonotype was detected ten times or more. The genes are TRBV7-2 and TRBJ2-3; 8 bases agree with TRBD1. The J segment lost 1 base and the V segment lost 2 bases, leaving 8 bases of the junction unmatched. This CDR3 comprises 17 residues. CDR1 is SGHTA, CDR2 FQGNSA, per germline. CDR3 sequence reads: CASSLWSGTGGTDTQYF. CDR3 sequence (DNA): TGTGCCAGCAGCTTATGGTCGGGGACAGGAGGCACAGATACGCAGTATTTT. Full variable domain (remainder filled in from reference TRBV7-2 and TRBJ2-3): GAGVSQSPSNKVTEKGKDVELRCDPISGHTALYWYRQSLGQGLEFLIYFQGNSAPDKSGLPSDRFSAERTGGSVSTLTIQRTQQEDSAVYLCASSLWSGTGGTDTQYFGPGTRLTVL.

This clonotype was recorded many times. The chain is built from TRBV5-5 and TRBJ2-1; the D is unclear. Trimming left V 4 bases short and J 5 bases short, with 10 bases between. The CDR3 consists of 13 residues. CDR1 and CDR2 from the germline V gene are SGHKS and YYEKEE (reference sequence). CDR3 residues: CASSHYNDNEQFF. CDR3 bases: TGTGCCAGCAGCCACTACAATGACAATGAGCAGTTCTTC.

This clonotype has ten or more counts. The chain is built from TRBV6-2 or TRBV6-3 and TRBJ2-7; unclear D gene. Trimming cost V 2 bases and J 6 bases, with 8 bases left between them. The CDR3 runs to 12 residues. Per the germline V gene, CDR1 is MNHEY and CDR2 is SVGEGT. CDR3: CASSYILGEQYF. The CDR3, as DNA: TGTGCCAGCAGTTACATCCTCGGCGAGCAGTACTTC.

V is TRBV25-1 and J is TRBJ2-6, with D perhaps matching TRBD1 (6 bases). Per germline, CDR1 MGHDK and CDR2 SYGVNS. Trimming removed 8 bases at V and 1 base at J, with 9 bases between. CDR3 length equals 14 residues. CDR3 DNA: TGTGCCAGCGGAGACAGGTCTGGGGCCAACGTCCTGACTTTC. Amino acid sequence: CASGDRSGANVLTF.

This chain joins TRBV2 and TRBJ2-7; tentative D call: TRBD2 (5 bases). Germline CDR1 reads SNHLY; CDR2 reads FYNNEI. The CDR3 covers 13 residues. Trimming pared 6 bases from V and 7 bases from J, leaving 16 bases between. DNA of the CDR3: TGTGCCAGCAGGGCTACAGCGACGGGAGAGCAGTACTTC. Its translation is CASRATATGEQYF.

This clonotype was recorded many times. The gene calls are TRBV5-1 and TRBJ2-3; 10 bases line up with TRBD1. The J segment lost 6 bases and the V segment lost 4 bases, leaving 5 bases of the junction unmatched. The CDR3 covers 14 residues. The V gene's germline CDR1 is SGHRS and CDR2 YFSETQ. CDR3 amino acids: CASSPGTGVDTQYF. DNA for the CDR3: TGCGCCAGCAGCCCAGGGACAGGGGTCGATACGCAGTATTTT.